This is a list of T cell receptor beta chains from one sample in a study of T cells expressing NK-cell markers. Reprocessing the 5' RACE reads, TCRdb reports a single entry for every CDR3 protein and omits DNA. Recorded for this sample: hundreds of thousands of distinct CDR3 sequences. Material for sequencing was blood T cells: a sorted CD56 or NKG2C T cell subset, CD4+ or CD8+ T cells, or bulk PBMC T cells (not recorded which). The receptors derive from a woman between 18 and 75 years old in good health. The CDR3 runs from the conserved cysteine through the conserved F or W. The order of the fields is J gene, V gene, CDR3 protein.

TRBJ2-5 | TRBV15 | CATSRSKTGTRQETQYF
TRBJ2-3 | TRBV6-5 | CASSFTRTRTGTQYF
TRBJ2-7 | TRBV19 | CASSTGIGSYEQYF
TRBJ2-5 | TRBV5-1 | CASRTGAGETQYF
TRBJ2-1 | TRBV5-5 | CASSIQTAAYNEQFF
TRBJ2-1 | TRBV5-1 | CASSLNSPGFLAGDNEQFF
TRBJ2-4 | TRBV6-1 | CASSSRGTLAKNIQYF
TRBJ2-1 | TRBV14 | CASSQDLSGPQFF
TRBJ1-2 | TRBV5-1 | CASSLEGNPNYGYTF
TRBJ1-1 | TRBV2 | CASSAQGPNTEAFF
TRBJ2-3 | TRBV7-8 | CASSLALGYTDTQYF
TRBJ1-5 | TRBV12-3/TRBV12-4 | CASSLRGSSDPQHF
TRBJ2-7 | TRBV28 | CASISGLAGTYEQYF
TRBJ2-3 | TRBV7-6 | CASSLDLATTQYF
TRBJ2-1 | TRBV3-1 | CASMPGGYNEQFF
TRBJ1-1 | TRBV18 | CASSPEPGLNTEAFF
TRBJ1-6 | TRBV18 | CASSPLPHGGNSPLHF
TRBJ2-1 | TRBV12-3/TRBV12-4 | CASSTPSSGRVPYNEQFF
TRBJ2-1 | TRBV5-5 | CASSAGTGSSYNEQFF
TRBJ2-3 | TRBV5-5 | CASSLLQGIDPTDTQYF
TRBJ2-1 | TRBV20-1 | CSAEREKGNEQFF
TRBJ2-3 | TRBV10-3 | CATQQGRDADTQYF
TRBJ2-3 | TRBV7-8 | CASSPLGAFSTDTQYF
TRBJ1-4 | TRBV28 | CASHTGGGVEKLFF
TRBJ1-6 | TRBV4-3 | CASSQDRGPTDSPLHF
TRBJ2-1 | TRBV12-3/TRBV12-4 | CASSFSLVNDEQFF
TRBJ2-1 | TRBV5-4 | CASRANSYNEQFF
TRBJ2-7 | TRBV15 | CATSRAGTVSYEQYF
TRBJ1-5 | TRBV3-1 | CASSQGNSNQPQHF
TRBJ2-3 | TRBV18 | CASSPWLGQGQDTQYF
TRBJ2-2 | TRBV6-1 | CASSPGLAGGANTGELFF
TRBJ2-5 | TRBV7-2 | CASTRRGQETQYF
TRBJ2-3 | TRBV12-3/TRBV12-4 | CASSSHLTDTQYF
TRBJ2-5 | TRBV7-2 | CASSWGPSPGTQYF
TRBJ2-5 | TRBV29-1 | CSVDGNQETQYF
TRBJ1-2 | TRBV5-1 | CASSLDYGQYGYTF
TRBJ2-1 | TRBV7-9 | CASSLEISGRIRNEQFF
TRBJ2-5 | TRBV12-3/TRBV12-4 | CASRGLGETQYF
TRBJ2-5 | TRBV6-5 | CASSYLTQETQYF
TRBJ2-1 | TRBV30 | CAWSVSVSSAGPRFF
TRBJ1-4 | TRBV9 | CASSSGQGATNEKLFF